This T cell receptor (beta chain) was identified during a study of shared clonotypes between healthy human individuals. Study findings and constraints: Only blood underwent sampling, and tissue repertoires likely differ.

Produced via immunoSEQ multiplex PCR; TCRdb's table is partial and in-frame only. This table has a few million clones, approximately 96% appearing once. Remarks on this clone: What it binds is unknown.

This CDR3 contains 13 residues. V was cut by 0 bases and J by 4 bases, with 5 bases left in between. Germline V gives CDR1 SGHRS, CDR2 YFSETQ. V is TRBV5-1 and J is TRBJ2-1; D ambiguous. Sequencing was done on a sample of naive CD4+ T cells sorted from blood. Subset: CD45RA+ positively selected. The TCR sequence derives from a man aged 18 to 35 in good health. The CDR3 nucleotides read TGCGCCAGCAGCTTGGCCCAGTACAATGAGCAGTTCTTC. This encodes CASSLAQYNEQFF.